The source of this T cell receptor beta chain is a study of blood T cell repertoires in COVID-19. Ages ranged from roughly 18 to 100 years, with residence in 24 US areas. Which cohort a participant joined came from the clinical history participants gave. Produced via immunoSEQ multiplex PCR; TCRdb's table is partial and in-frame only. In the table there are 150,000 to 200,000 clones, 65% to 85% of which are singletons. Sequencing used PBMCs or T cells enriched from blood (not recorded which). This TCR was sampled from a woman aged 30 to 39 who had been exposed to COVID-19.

The CDR3 sequence: CASSSRTGVYNEQFF. The DNA of the CDR3 is TGTGCCAGCAGCTCCCGGACGGGAGTCTACAATGAGCAGTTCTTC. The rearrangement links TRBV3-1 (or the pseudogene TRBV3-2) to TRBJ2-1, with a weak D call TRBD2 (6 bases). V lost 5 bases, J lost 3 bases, and 14 bases lay in between. CDR3 length equals 15 residues. Germline V gives CDR1 LGHDT, CDR2 YNNKEL (reference sequence).